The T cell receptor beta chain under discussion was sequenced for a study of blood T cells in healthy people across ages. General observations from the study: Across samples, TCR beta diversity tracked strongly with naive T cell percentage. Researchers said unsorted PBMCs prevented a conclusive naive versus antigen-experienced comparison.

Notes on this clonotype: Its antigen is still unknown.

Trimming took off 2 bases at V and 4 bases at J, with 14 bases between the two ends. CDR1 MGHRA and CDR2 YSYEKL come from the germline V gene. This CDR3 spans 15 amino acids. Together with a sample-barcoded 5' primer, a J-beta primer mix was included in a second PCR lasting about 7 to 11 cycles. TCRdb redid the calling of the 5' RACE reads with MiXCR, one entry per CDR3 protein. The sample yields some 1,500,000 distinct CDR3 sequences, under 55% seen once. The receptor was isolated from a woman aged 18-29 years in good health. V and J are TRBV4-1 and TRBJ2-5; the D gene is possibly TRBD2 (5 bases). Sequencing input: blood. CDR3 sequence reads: CASSQPKDGGETQYF. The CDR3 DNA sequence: TGCGCCAGCAGCCAACCTAAGGACGGAGGAGAGACCCAGTACTTC.